Shown below are 18 T cell receptor beta chains from a single sample sequenced in a study of OX40 agonist ivuxolimab in advanced cancers. Repertoires were generated with immunoSEQ multiplex PCR, while TCRdb's copy carries only in-frame clones and drops some. The sample shows some 77,000 clones, around 85% of them seen only once. This specimen was CD4+ or CD8+ T cells sorted from blood, taken in a trial of the OX40 agonist ivuxolimab. The receptor source for this set is an adult with an advanced solid tumor such as melanoma, head and neck, liver or kidney cancer.

The chain combines TRBV18 with TRBJ1-4; no clear D. Trimming shortened V by 2 bases and J by 0 bases, and 10 bases separated the two germline ends. The germline V gene has CDR1 KGHSH and CDR2 LQKENI. This CDR3 contains 16 residues. CDR3 in amino acids: CASSPYRVATNEKLFF. Here the CDR3 DNA reads TGTGCCAGCTCACCATACAGAGTTGCAACTAATGAAAAACTGTTTTTT.

V gene TRBV5-1 combines with J gene TRBJ2-4; 8 nucleotides line up with TRBD2. Looked up from germline, CDR1 is SGHRS and CDR2 is YFSETQ. This CDR3 comprises 16 residues. The J segment lost 0 bases and the V segment lost 2 bases, leaving 4 bases of the junction unmatched. The CDR3 loop is CASSFTSGLAKNIQYF. CDR3 DNA: TGCGCCAGCAGCTTTACTAGCGGTCTAGCCAAAAACATTCAGTACTTC.

This clone was seen just once. This chain links TRBV6-1 with TRBJ2-1; D might be TRBD1 or TRBD2, each matching 6 bases. The CDR3 length is 14 residues. Per the germline V gene, CDR1 is MNHNS and CDR2 is SASEGT. Trimming left V 1 base short and J 9 bases short, with 13 bases between. The CDR3 reads CASSEGRGGGEQFF. CDR3 sequence (DNA): TGTGCCAGCAGTGAAGGTAGAGGAGGGGGTGAGCAGTTCTTC.

The chain uses TRBV5-6 and TRBJ2-1; 10 bases line up with TRBD2. Germline V gene sequence: CDR1 SGHDT, CDR2 YYEEEE. The ends lost 6 bases at V and 2 bases at J; junction bases unmatched: 2. The CDR3 runs 14 residues. CDR3 region: CASTGTSAYNEQFF. Written as DNA, the CDR3 is TGTGCCAGCACCGGGACTAGCGCCTACAATGAGCAGTTCTTC.

The genes are TRBV14 and TRBJ2-7; D is undetermined. Germline CDR1 is SGHDN and CDR2 is FVKESK. The CDR3 loop spans 11 amino acids. The V and J ends lost 3 bases and 5 bases respectively, with 5 bases between them. CDR3 nucleotide sequence: TGTGCCAGCAGCCATGGGAACGAGCAGTACTTC. Its protein is CASSHGNEQYF.

The genes are TRBV5-1 and TRBJ2-7, with D tentatively TRBD1 (6 bases). Germline CDR1 and CDR2: SGHRS and YFSETQ. CDR3 length: 14 amino acids. Trimming took 4 bases from V and 2 from J, leaving 13 bases between them. CDR3 bases: TGCGCCAGCAGCGTGGACAGAATGACCTACGAGCAGTACTTC. This translates into CASSVDRMTYEQYF.

The chain recombines TRBV19 with TRBJ1-5; D possibly corresponds to TRBD1 (5 bases). The CDR3 has 15 amino acids. Trimming shortened V by 0 bases and J by 5 bases, and 11 bases separated the two germline ends. The V gene's germline CDR1 is LNHDA and CDR2 SQIVND (reference sequence). CDR3 region: CASSIDEGQYQPQHF. CDR3 in DNA: TGTGCCAGTAGTATAGACGAGGGGCAATATCAGCCCCAGCATTTT.

This chain joins TRBV4-3 and TRBJ2-1, with D unresolved. The CDR3 sequence is 13 residues long. Germline-derived CDR1 and CDR2 are LGHNA and YSLEER. V shed 0 bases and J shed 10 bases, with 10 bases lying between them. Written as DNA, the CDR3 is TGCGCCAGCAGCCAAGATCCAGCAGGCGAGCAGTTCTTC. Protein product: CASSQDPAGEQFF.

In this sample, this clone turned up once. The rearrangement uses TRBV2 and TRBJ2-5; 7 bases are shared with TRBD2. The germline CDR1 and CDR2 sequences are SNHLY and FYNNEI. Losses at the gene ends were 11 bases for V and 1 base for J; bases not matched to a gene: 4. This CDR3 has 12 residues. CDR3 amino acids: CAGGTIQETQYF. In DNA, the CDR3 is TGTGCCGGCGGGACTATCCAAGAGACCCAGTACTTC.

V gene TRBV9 combines with J gene TRBJ2-2, with TRBD1 matching 7 bases. CDR3 length equals 15 residues. The germline V gene has CDR1 SGDLS and CDR2 YYNGEE. V was pared by 3 bases and J by 4 bases, with 6 bases of the junction left unmatched. CDR3 protein: CASSDKDRFTGELFF. CDR3 coding DNA: TGTGCCAGCAGCGATAAGGACAGGTTCACCGGGGAGCTGTTTTTT.

This clone was detected a few times. The J gene is TRBJ1-2, the V gene TRBV5-4; D not resolved. The ends were cut back, 1 base at V and 5 bases at J, with 6 bases in the middle. Looked up from germline, CDR1 is SGHNT and CDR2 is YYREEE (reference sequence). CDR3 length: 12 amino acids. The CDR3 region has the DNA TGTGCCAGCAGCTTGCAATTGTATGGCTACACCTTC. It encodes CASSLQLYGYTF.

This chain links TRBV5-1 with TRBJ2-7, with 7 bases matching TRBD1. The V gene's germline CDR1 is SGHRS and CDR2 YFSETQ. There are 15 residues in the CDR3. V was pared by 4 bases and J by 3 bases, with 10 bases of the junction left unmatched. The CDR3, as DNA: TGCGCCAGCAGCCGTTCCGGGACAGAGCTCTACGAGCAGTACTTC. Its translation is CASSRSGTELYEQYF.

This clone was seen once. This rearrangement joins TRBV5-1 to TRBJ1-5, with TRBD1 matching over 7 bases. The CDR3 loop spans 17 amino acids. Germline trimming cut 0 bases from V and 6 bases from J; bases unmatched to any gene: 12. The germline gives CDR1 SGHRS, CDR2 YFSETQ. This CDR3 reads CASSLAPRQGGGQPQHF. CDR3 DNA sequence: TGCGCCAGCAGCTTGGCCCCCCGACAGGGAGGTGGTCAGCCCCAGCATTTT.

This clone appeared a single time. The chain combines TRBV11-2 with TRBJ2-5; D may correspond to TRBD1 or TRBD2 (5 bases each). This CDR3 spans 14 amino acids. Per the germline V gene, CDR1 is SGHAT and CDR2 is FQNNGV. The germline V and J ends were trimmed by 2 bases and 4 bases, with 11 bases remaining between them. The CDR3 loop is CASSLSGGRETQYF. The CDR3, as DNA: TGTGCCAGCAGCTTAAGTGGGGGACGAGAGACCCAGTACTTC. The entire variable domain, with the rest obtained from reference TRBV11-2 and TRBJ2-5, is as follows: EAGVAQSPRYKIIEKRQSVAFWCNPISGHATLYWYQQILGQGPKLLIQFQNNGVVDDSQLPKDRFSAERLKGVDSTLKIQPAKLEDSAVYLCASSLSGGRETQYFGPGTRLLVL.

The rearrangement joins TRBV10-3 to TRBJ2-7, with 7 bases that match TRBD2. Germline CDR1 ENHRY, CDR2 SYGVKD. V was clipped by 3 bases and J by 6 bases; unmatched bases: 5. This CDR3 has 13 amino acids. The CDR3 is CAISDGRHSEQYF. CDR3 in DNA: TGTGCCATCAGTGACGGGAGGCACTCCGAGCAGTACTTC.

This rearrangement joins TRBV15 to TRBJ2-2; 8 bases align to TRBD2. From germline, CDR1 is LNHNV and CDR2 YYDKDF (reference sequence). The V segment lost 1 base and the J segment 6 bases; nucleotides outside the gene matches: 4. The CDR3 extends over 15 amino acids. For the CDR3, the DNA is TGTGCCACCAGCAGAGGGACTAGCAGGGCCGGGGAGCTGTTTTTT. Its protein is CATSRGTSRAGELFF.

The chain has TRBV4-2 and TRBJ2-1, with 10 bases aligning to TRBD2. This CDR3 has 14 amino acids. V trimming: 0 bases; J trimming: 13 bases; junction bases outside the gene matches: 6. Germline V gene sequence: CDR1 LGHNA, CDR2 YNFKEQ. CDR3 bases: TGTGCCAGCAGCCAAGATGGGAGCGGGAGGGGCCAGTTCTTC. Its protein product is CASSQDGSGRGQFF.

The chain links TRBV7-3 to TRBJ2-2; 7 bases line up with TRBD1. The V gene end was trimmed by 4 bases and the J gene end by 5 bases; junction bases not matched to a gene: 1. The CDR3 has 13 amino acids. Germline V gene lookup returns CDR1 SGHTA and CDR2 FQGTGA. The CDR3 nucleotides are TGTGCCAGCAGCTCACAGGGGACCGGGGAGCTGTTTTTT. It is translated as CASSSQGTGELFF.